The 25 T cell receptor beta chains below all came from one sample that was sequenced in a study of cytomegalovirus exposure and HLA in healthy donors. Both 60 Vbeta primers and 13 Jbeta primers went into the PCR. The protocol was immunoSEQ multiplex PCR, while the TCRdb copy is restricted to in-frame clones and leaves out a portion. The table includes about 130,000 clones, approximately 80% detected once. Sequencing was done on a sample of PBMCs. The receptors were sampled from a girl aged 2-15 years in good health and CMV-seronegative.

Regarding this clone: The junction departs from the called germline gene at one end, perhaps through a read error. V usage is TRBV30 and J usage is TRBJ2-1; D is possibly TRBD1 (6 bases). The germline gives CDR1 GTSNPN, CDR2 SVGIG (reference sequence). This CDR3 is 8 amino acids long. The CDR3 region has the DNA TGTGCCTGGGACAGGCGGATCTTC. Its protein product is CAWDRRIF.

This clone was picked up a small number of times. J is TRBJ2-7 and V is TRBV7-2; 9 nucleotides line up with TRBD2. Germline V lookup: CDR1 SGHTA, CDR2 FQGNSA. J lost 6 bases, V lost 1 base, and 4 bases had no gene match. This CDR3 has 14 residues. CDR3 sequence reads: CASSLGLAGSEQYF. The CDR3 region has the DNA TGTGCCAGCAGCTTAGGCCTAGCGGGGAGCGAGCAGTACTTC.

The chain recombines TRBV2 with TRBJ2-1; TRBD2 matches at 7 bases. The CDR3 totals 15 residues. From germline, CDR1 is SNHLY and CDR2 FYNNEI. CDR3 in DNA: TGTGCACTCCTCCCGTCAGCGGGGTTCCACAATGAGCAGTTCTTC. As protein: CALLPSAGFHNEQFF.

This clone was seen a handful of times. V and J are TRBV6-4 and TRBJ2-3; D perhaps matches TRBD2 (5 bases). This CDR3 contains 15 residues. The germline CDR1 and CDR2 sequences are MRHNA and SNTAGT. V was clipped by 6 bases and J by 0 bases, with 13 bases between them. CDR3 protein: CASSPDGESTDTQYF. Written as DNA, the CDR3 is TGTGCCAGCAGCCCCGACGGGGAGAGCACAGATACGCAGTATTTT.

The V call is TRBV7-9, the J call TRBJ1-2; possible D gene TRBD1, 6 bases. V lost 5 bases and J 4 bases, leaving 11 bases between the germline ends. The CDR3 totals 13 residues. CDR1 and CDR2 from the germline V gene are SEHNR and FQNEAQ (reference sequence). CDR3 loop: CASSKDSLYGYTF. In DNA, the CDR3 is TGTGCCAGCAGCAAGGACAGCCTCTATGGCTACACCTTC.

The V and J genes are TRBV9 and TRBJ1-1; D is unclear. Between the trimmed V and J ends, which lost 3 bases and 4 bases, there was a span of 10 bases. CDR3 length equals 13 residues. CDR1 is SGDLS and CDR2 is YYNGEE in the germline V gene. The DNA of the CDR3 is TGTGCCAGCAGCGGGGCTGCGGGCACTGAAGCTTTCTTT. This codes for CASSGAAGTEAFF.

The V call is TRBV7-3, the J call TRBJ2-7, with 10 positions matching TRBD2. Germline values: CDR1 SGHTA, CDR2 FQGTGA. The CDR3 length is 14 residues. With 6 bases clipped from V and 2 bases from J, the junction kept 4 bases outside the gene matches. The chain's CDR3 is CASRGLAVTYEQYF. DNA for the CDR3: TGTGCCAGCAGAGGACTAGCGGTAACCTACGAGCAGTACTTC.

J is TRBJ2-7 and V is TRBV7-6; 10 nucleotides agree with TRBD2. J was trimmed by 0 bases and V by 5 bases; bases with no gene match: 13. This CDR3 contains 18 residues. Germline assignment: CDR1 SGHVS and CDR2 FNYEAQ. CDR3 DNA: TGTGCCAGCAGCCCATCCGGGACTAGCGAATATTACTCCTACGAGCAGTACTTC. This translates into CASSPSGTSEYYSYEQYF. The complete variable domain, with remaining parts taken from reference TRBV7-6 and TRBJ2-7, reads GAGVSQSPRYKVTKRGQDVALRCDPISGHVSLYWYRQALGQGPEFLTYFNYEAQQDKSGLPNDRFSAERPEGSISTLTIQRTEQRDSAMYRCASSPSGTSEYYSYEQYFGPGTRLTVT.

The chain joins TRBV25-1 to TRBJ2-4, with D possibly TRBD2 on 6 matching bases. This CDR3 is built from 18 residues. In germline, CDR1 is MGHDK, CDR2 SYGVNS. Trimming removed 8 bases from V and 0 bases from J, with 23 bases in between. CDR3 loop: CASRRVCGNYVAKNIQYF. Written as DNA, the CDR3 is TGTGCCAGCCGACGGGTATGCGGGAATTACGTAGCCAAAAACATTCAGTACTTC.

The chain combines TRBV19 with TRBJ2-1; the D gene is possibly TRBD1 (6 bases). The CDR3 loop spans 14 amino acids. The germline CDR1 and CDR2 sequences are LNHDA and SQIVND (reference sequence). Trimming removed 1 base at V and 7 bases at J, with 11 bases between. The CDR3 loop is CASSIGTAGNEQFF. Here the CDR3 DNA reads TGTGCCAGTAGTATAGGGACAGCCGGAAATGAGCAGTTCTTC.

The chain's CDR3 is CASRIQGAGNEQFF. CDR3 coding DNA: TGTGCCAGCAGGATACAGGGGGCGGGGAATGAGCAGTTCTTC. The chain recombines TRBV5-6 with TRBJ2-1, with 9 bases matching TRBD1. Unmatched junction bases numbered 7, after V lost 5 bases and J lost 7 bases. Germline V gene data show CDR1 as SGHDT and CDR2 as YYEEEE. The CDR3 spans 14 residues.

This chain uses TRBV4-2 with TRBJ2-7; no firm D call. V was pared by 1 base and J by 3 bases, with 7 bases between. The germline gives CDR1 LGHNA, CDR2 YNFKEQ. The CDR3 has 13 amino acids. The CDR3 is CASSQASGYEQYF. CDR3 nucleotide sequence: TGTGCCAGCAGCCAAGCTTCGGGCTACGAGCAGTACTTC.

V gene TRBV5-4 combines with J gene TRBJ2-5, with D uncertain. V lost 0 bases and J 2 bases, leaving 2 bases between the germline ends. This CDR3 region has 12 residues. CDR1 and CDR2 from the germline V gene are SGHNT and YYREEE (reference sequence). The chain's CDR3 is CASSLAQETQYF. The CDR3 DNA reads TGTGCCAGCAGCTTGGCACAAGAGACCCAGTACTTC.

This clone was recorded a few times. This chain connects TRBV30 to TRBJ1-2; 11 positions match TRBD1. This CDR3 spans 14 amino acids. Per the germline V gene, CDR1 is GTSNPN and CDR2 is SVGIG (reference sequence). Trimming took 0 bases from V and 6 from J; bases not matched to a gene: 3. CDR3: CAWSVLDRGHGYTF. CDR3 sequence (DNA): TGTGCCTGGAGTGTACTGGACAGGGGGCATGGCTACACCTTC.

This chain uses TRBV11-2 with TRBJ2-5; 14 bases agree with TRBD2. Per the germline V gene, CDR1 is SGHAT and CDR2 is FQNNGV. J was trimmed by 4 bases and V by 5 bases; bases with no gene match: 6. CDR3 length: 16 residues. This chain's CDR3 is CASSVTGTSGGETQYF. In DNA form, the CDR3 reads TGTGCCAGCAGCGTCACCGGGACTAGCGGGGGAGAGACCCAGTACTTC.

The chain combines TRBV5-6 with TRBJ2-5, with 11 bases that match TRBD1. With V trimmed by 3 bases and J by 11 bases, 9 bases remained unmatched. Germline V gene lookup returns CDR1 SGHDT and CDR2 YYEEEE. The CDR3 extends over 14 amino acids. CDR3 region: CASSYGQGAREQYF. The CDR3 DNA reads TGTGCCAGCAGCTACGGACAGGGGGCTAGGGAGCAGTACTTC.

The chain couples TRBV27 to TRBJ2-1, with D possibly matching TRBD2 (6 bases). CDR1 is MNHEY, CDR2 SMNVEV, per germline (reference sequence). This CDR3 spans 17 amino acids. Trimming took off 3 bases at V and 4 bases at J, with 19 bases between the two ends. The DNA of the CDR3 is TGTGCCAGCAGTTTCTCGGTTCGGGTCGGGAGTTACAATGAGCAGTTCTTC. Translated, it gives CASSFSVRVGSYNEQFF.

The chain employs TRBV7-9 and TRBJ2-3, with D uncertain. V dropped 4 bases and J dropped 7 bases, with 9 bases sitting between them. The V gene's germline CDR1 is SEHNR and CDR2 FQNEAQ (reference sequence). The CDR3 contains 12 residues. The CDR3 reads CASSSYSYTQYF. For the CDR3, the DNA is TGTGCCAGCAGCTCGTACTCGTATACGCAGTATTTT.

This clone has a single count. J is TRBJ2-2 and V is TRBV5-6; TRBD2 agrees at 8 bases. The CDR3 consists of 17 residues. Germline CDR1 SGHDT, CDR2 YYEEEE. Trimming at V came to 0 bases and at J to 6 bases, leaving 10 bases not matched to a gene. The CDR3 is CASSLVFGGGPSGELFF. The CDR3 nucleotides read TGTGCCAGCAGCTTGGTGTTTGGCGGGGGGCCGTCCGGGGAGCTGTTTTTT.

This sequence joins TRBV19 and TRBJ2-6; possible D gene TRBD1, 5 bases. Germline CDR1 LNHDA, CDR2 SQIVND (reference sequence). This CDR3 has 16 amino acids. V dropped 3 bases and J dropped 0 bases, with 9 bases sitting between them. The CDR3: CASSITGPSGANVLTF. The CDR3, as DNA: TGTGCCAGTAGTATTACAGGCCCCTCTGGGGCCAACGTCCTGACTTTC.

This clone was picked up a small number of times. The rearrangement uses TRBV13 and TRBJ2-5; a possible D gene is TRBD2 (6 bases). V was pared by 0 bases and J by 0 bases, with 11 bases between. Germline-derived CDR1 and CDR2 are PRHDT and FYEKMQ (reference sequence). This CDR3 has 16 amino acids. Here the CDR3 reads CASSLGLGGNQETQYF. The CDR3 coding sequence is TGTGCCAGCAGCTTAGGCCTCGGGGGTAACCAAGAGACCCAGTACTTC.

This clone has more than one count but fewer than ten. V usage is TRBV6-5 and J usage is TRBJ1-6; D is undetermined. The V gene lost 2 bases and the J gene lost 10 bases, with 12 bases spanning the gap. Looked up from germline, CDR1 is MNHEY and CDR2 is SVGAGI. The CDR3 has 14 residues. The CDR3 DNA sequence: TGTGCCAGCAGTTACACCCAACAGAGATCACCCCTCCACTTT. Protein sequence: CASSYTQQRSPLHF.

V usage is TRBV27 and J usage is TRBJ1-3; TRBD1 is a possible D gene (6 bases). The CDR3 covers 14 residues. CDR1 and CDR2 from the germline V gene are MNHEY and SMNVEV (reference sequence). The ends were cut back, 2 bases at V and 3 bases at J, with 8 bases in the middle. CDR3 in DNA: TGTGCCAGCAGTTTAACAGGGCTTGGAAACACCATATATTTT. Amino acid sequence: CASSLTGLGNTIYF.

V gene TRBV20-1 combines with J gene TRBJ2-3; the D is unclear. Germline CDR1 and CDR2: DFQATT and SNEGSKA (reference sequence). The CDR3 totals 10 residues. V was clipped by 3 bases and J by 4 bases, with 2 bases between them. The CDR3 reads CSASSDTQYF. The CDR3 nucleotides read TGCAGTGCTAGCTCAGATACGCAGTATTTT.

This clone was recorded once. The chain has TRBV16 and TRBJ1-2, with a tentative D call TRBD1 (5 bases). V lost 4 bases and J 0 bases, leaving 9 bases between the germline ends. The germline gives CDR1 KGHSY, CDR2 FQNENV. CDR3 size: 14 residues. DNA for the CDR3: TGTGCCAGCAGCCCCAGGGATTCTAACTATGGCTACACCTTC. Translated, it gives CASSPRDSNYGYTF. Complete variable domain (other parts from reference TRBV16 and TRBJ1-2): GEEVAQTPKHLVRGEGQKAKLYCAPIKGHSYVFWYQQVLKNEFKFLISFQNENVFDETGMPKERFSAKCLPNSPCSLEIQATKLEDSAVYFCASSPRDSNYGYTFGSGTRLTVV.